This T cell receptor (beta chain) originates from a study of T cells in Graves' hyperthyroidism and ophthalmopathy. Germline CDR1 reads MDHEN; CDR2 reads SYDVKM. V was clipped by 3 bases and J by 8 bases, with 14 bases between them. The CDR3 consists of 14 residues. A NOSPECS grade of at least 4, a Clinical Activity Score of at least 3 and duration under 3 months were recorded in ophthalmopathy patients. It was RNA transcripts that yielded the amplified TCR beta CDR3 regions. The primer set for the first-round RT-PCR of the TCR CDR3 was HTBI. TCRdb reprocessed the multiplex PCR reads with MiXCR, giving one entry per CDR3 protein. The repertoire holds fewer than 550,000 distinct CDR3 sequences, with roughly a quarter as singletons.

The sequence came from a woman in her twenties or thirties with Graves' ophthalmopathy. The sequenced material came from blood. The chain couples TRBV28 to TRBJ1-5; D gene ambiguous. The CDR3 reads CASSFRLTVEPQHF. CDR3 coding DNA: TGTGCCAGCAGTTTTCGGCTGACCGTAGAGCCCCAGCATTTT.